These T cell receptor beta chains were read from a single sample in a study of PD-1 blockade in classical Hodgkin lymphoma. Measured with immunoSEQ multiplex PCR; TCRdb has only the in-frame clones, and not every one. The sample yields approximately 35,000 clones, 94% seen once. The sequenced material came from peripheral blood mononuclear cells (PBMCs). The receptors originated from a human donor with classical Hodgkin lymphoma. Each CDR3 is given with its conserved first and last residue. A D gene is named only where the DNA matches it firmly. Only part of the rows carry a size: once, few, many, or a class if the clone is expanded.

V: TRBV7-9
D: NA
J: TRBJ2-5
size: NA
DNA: TGTGCCAGCAGCTTAGCAGGGTATGGGGCGGTACAAGAGACCCAGTACTTC
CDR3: CASSLAGYGAVQETQYF

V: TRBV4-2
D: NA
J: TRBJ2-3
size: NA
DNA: TGTGCCAGCAGCCAAGGAAGGTGGGGAAGCCAAACAGATACGCAGTATTTT
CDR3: CASSQGRWGSQTDTQYF

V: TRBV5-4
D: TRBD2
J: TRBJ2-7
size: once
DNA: TGTGCCAGCAGCTTGGCCTTTCGGACTAGCGTCCACGAGCAGTACTTC
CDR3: CASSLAFRTSVHEQYF

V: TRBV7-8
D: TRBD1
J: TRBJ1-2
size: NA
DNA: TGTGCCAGCAGCCCTCATACGTTCAGGGGGGATTGGGGCTACACCTTC
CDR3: CASSPHTFRGDWGYTF

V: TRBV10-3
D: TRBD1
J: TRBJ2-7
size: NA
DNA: TGTGCCATCAGTGGGACAGGGGGGTACGAGCAGTACTTC
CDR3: CAISGTGGYEQYF

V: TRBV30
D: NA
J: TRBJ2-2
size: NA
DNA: TGTGCCTGTCCCCGGCGGGCCAACGGCGGGGAGCTGTTTTTT
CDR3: CACPRRANGGELFF

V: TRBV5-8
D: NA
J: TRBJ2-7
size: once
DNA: TGTGCCAGCACCCTAAGGTGGGGGGCCTTCTCCTACGAGCAGTACTTC
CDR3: CASTLRWGAFSYEQYF

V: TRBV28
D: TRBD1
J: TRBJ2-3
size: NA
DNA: TGTGCCAGCAGTTTATGGACAGGGGGCACAGATACGCAGTATTTT
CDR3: CASSLWTGGTDTQYF

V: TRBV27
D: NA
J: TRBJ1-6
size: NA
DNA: TGTGCCAGCAGTTTGATCGACAGCTACAATTCACCCCTCCACTTT
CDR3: CASSLIDSYNSPLHF

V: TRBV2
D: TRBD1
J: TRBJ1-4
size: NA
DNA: TGTGCCAGCAGACGTCGCACGGGACAGAGTAATGAAAAACTGTTTTTT
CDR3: CASRRRTGQSNEKLFF

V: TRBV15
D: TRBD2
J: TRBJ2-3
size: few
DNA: TGTGCCACCAGCAGAGTGGGGGGGGTCCGCACAGATACGCAGTATTTT
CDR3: CATSRVGGVRTDTQYF

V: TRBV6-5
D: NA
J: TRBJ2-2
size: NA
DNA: TGTGCCAGCGTGGTACCGACCACCGGGGAGCTGTTTTTT
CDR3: CASVVPTTGELFF

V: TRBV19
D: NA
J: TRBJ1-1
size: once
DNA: TGTGCCAGTAGTATATCATTCCGGGTTGGGATGAACACTGAAGCTTTCTTT
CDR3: CASSISFRVGMNTEAFF

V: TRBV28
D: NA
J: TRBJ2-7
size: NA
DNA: TGTGCCAGCCGCAAATCTAGGGAGCAGTACTTC
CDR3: CASRKSREQYF

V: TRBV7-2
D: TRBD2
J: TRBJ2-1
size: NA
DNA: TGTGCCAGCAGCTTATACGGGACTAGCGGGGGCAATGAGCAGTTCTTC
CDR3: CASSLYGTSGGNEQFF

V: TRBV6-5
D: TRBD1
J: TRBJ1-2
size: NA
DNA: TGTGCCAGCAGGAAGACAGGGGGCGTTGGCTATGGCTACACCTTC
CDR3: CASRKTGGVGYGYTF

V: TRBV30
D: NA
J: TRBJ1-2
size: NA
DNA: TGTGCCTGGAGCCCGAGGTCATATGGCTACACCTTC
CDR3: CAWSPRSYGYTF

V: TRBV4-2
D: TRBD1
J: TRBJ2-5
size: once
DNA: TGTGCCAGCAGCCAGGGACAGGCCGAAGTAGAGACCCAGTACTTC
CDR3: CASSQGQAEVETQYF

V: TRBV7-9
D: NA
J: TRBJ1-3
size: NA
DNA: TGTGCCAGCAGCTTAGGGTCCAACACCATATATTTT
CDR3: CASSLGSNTIYF

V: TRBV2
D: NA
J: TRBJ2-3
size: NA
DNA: TGTGCCTGTGTGTCGGGGGCCGCGAGCACAGATACGCAGTATTTT
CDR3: CACVSGAASTDTQYF

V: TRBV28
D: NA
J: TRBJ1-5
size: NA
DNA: TGTGCCAGCAGACCTGACAGAAATCAGCCCCAGCATTTT
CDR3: CASRPDRNQPQHF

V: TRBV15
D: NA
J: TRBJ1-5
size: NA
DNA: TGTGCCACCAGCATAAGTTTCGGGGGCGCAAGAAGAAGGCAGCCCCAGCATTTT
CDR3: CATSISFGGARRRQPQHF

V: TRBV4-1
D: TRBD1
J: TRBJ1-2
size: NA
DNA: TGCGCCAGCAGCCAATCGCAGGGGGCTCCCTCCAACTATGGCTACACCTTC
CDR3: CASSQSQGAPSNYGYTF

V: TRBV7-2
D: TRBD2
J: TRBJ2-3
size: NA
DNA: TGTGCCAGCAGCTTATGGCCTAGCGGGAGGGATACGCAGTATTTT
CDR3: CASSLWPSGRDTQYF

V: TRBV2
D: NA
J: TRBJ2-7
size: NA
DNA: TGTGCCAGCAGTGAACGGCCCGGAAGCTCCTACGAGCAGTACTTC
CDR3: CASSERPGSSYEQYF

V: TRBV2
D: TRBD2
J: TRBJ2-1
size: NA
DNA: TGTGCCAGCGGGCGCGGGGGCTCCTACAATGAGCAGTTCTTC
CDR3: CASGRGGSYNEQFF